This is a list of T cell receptor beta chains from one sample in a study of CD8+CD57+ T cells in acquired aplastic anemia. TCRdb used MiXCR to reprocess the reads, holding one entry per CDR3 protein. The table records 200,000 to 300,000 distinct CDR3 sequences, about 44% of them present only once. The source material was sorted CD4+, CD8+, or CD8+CD57+ T cells (not recorded which) from PBMCs. The receptors come from a human donor with aplastic anemia. Both conserved end residues are part of each CDR3. A D gene is named only where the DNA matches it firmly. Where a row states a size, it is once, few, many or the class of an expanded clone; other rows omit it.

V gene	J gene	clone size	D gene	CDR3 protein	CDR3 DNA
TRBV7-6	TRBJ2-2	-	TRBD1	CASRQGQNTGELFF	TGTGCCAGCCGACAGGGGCAGAACACCGGGGAGCTGTTTTTT
TRBV7-9	TRBJ2-5	-	TRBD2	CASRGTSGGETQYF	TGTGCCAGCCGCGGGACTAGCGGGGGGGAGACCCAGTACTTC
TRBV5-4	TRBJ1-2	many	TRBD1	CASSSPGTGKTYGYTF	TGTGCCAGCAGCTCCCCCGGGACAGGGAAAACCTATGGCTACACCTTC
TRBV28	TRBJ2-1	-	-	CASTPRRHYNEQFF	TGTGCCAGCACTCCAAGGAGGCACTACAATGAGCAGTTCTTC
TRBV27	TRBJ2-3	-	-	CASSLTDSDTQYF	TGTGCCAGCAGTTTAACAGACTCAGATACGCAGTATTTT
TRBV19	TRBJ1-1	many	TRBD1	CASSTGQGVFTEAFF	TGTGCCAGTAGTACCGGACAGGGAGTTTTCACTGAAGCTTTCTTT
TRBV7-6	TRBJ2-7	-	TRBD1	CASSEVKWTGAYEQYF	TGTGCCAGCAGCGAGGTGAAGTGGACAGGGGCCTACGAGCAGTACTTC
TRBV12-3/TRBV12-4	TRBJ2-7	-	-	CASSLGGISEQYF	TGTGCCAGCAGTTTAGGAGGGATCTCCGAGCAGTACTTC
TRBV6-6	TRBJ1-6	-	TRBD1	CASSQGQDHNSPLHF	TGTGCCAGCAGCCAAGGACAGGATCATAATTCACCCCTCCACTTT
TRBV20-1	TRBJ2-7	-	TRBD1	CSANMTGGEQYF	TGCAGTGCTAACATGACAGGGGGCGAGCAGTACTTC
TRBV7-2	TRBJ2-7	-	-	CASRGGGLSYEQYF	TGTGCCAGCAGGGGGGGGGGCCTCTCCTACGAGCAGTACTTC
TRBV6-1	TRBJ2-1	once	-	CASSYDTGPFYLATYNEQFF	TGTGCCAGCAGTTACGATACGGGACCCTTTTACCTAGCGACCTACAATGAGCAGTTCTTC
TRBV24-1	TRBJ2-2	-	-	CATTGNTGELFF	TGTGCCACCACAGGGAACACCGGGGAGCTGTTTTTT
TRBV7-8	TRBJ2-7	-	TRBD1	CASSFEGADYEQYF	TGTGCCAGCAGCTTTGAGGGGGCCGACTACGAGCAGTACTTC
TRBV6-5	TRBJ2-7	many	-	CASSNRRPMTYEQYF	TGTGCCAGCAGTAACAGGAGGCCCATGACCTACGAGCAGTACTTC
TRBV4-1	TRBJ1-1	few	-	CASSQIPAGEGFANTEAFF	TGCGCCAGCAGCCAAATACCTGCGGGGGAGGGTTTCGCGAACACTGAAGCTTTCTTT
TRBV7-2	TRBJ2-7	-	-	CASSQEMGFTYEQYF	TGCGCCAGCAGCCAAGAGATGGGTTTTACCTACGAGCAGTACTTC
TRBV7-8	TRBJ2-2	-	-	CASSLPPSGELFF	TGTGCCAGCAGCTTACCGCCTTCCGGGGAGCTGTTTTTT
TRBV14	TRBJ2-6	-	-	CASSPPGHRLSGANVLTF	TGTGCCAGCAGCCCCCCGGGACATCGCCTCTCTGGGGCCAACGTCCTGACTTTC
TRBV6-2/TRBV6-3	TRBJ2-7	-	-	CASSGEQVSYEQNF	TGTGCCAGCAGTGGGGAACAGGTCTCCTACGAGCAGAACTTC
TRBV7-9	TRBJ2-3	many	TRBD2	CASSLVQRGADTQYF	TGTGCCAGCAGCTTAGTCCAGCGGGGGGCAGATACGCAGTATTTT
TRBV29-1	TRBJ2-1	-	TRBD2	CSVEGMTSGSRSYNEQFF	TGCAGCGTTGAGGGGATGACTAGCGGGAGCCGCTCCTACAATGAGCAGTTCTTC
TRBV20-1	TRBJ1-5	-	-	CSVRTAREWQPQHF	TGCAGTGTTAGGACAGCCAGGGAGTGGCAGCCCCAGCATTTT
TRBV12-3/TRBV12-4	TRBJ1-5	many	-	CASSLLGQAQHF	TGTGCCAGCAGTCTCCTTGGGCAGGCCCAGCATTTT
TRBV9	TRBJ2-5	few	-	CASSAGGGGQETQYF	TGTGCCAGCAGCGCCGGAGGGGGGGGTCAAGAGACCCAGTACTTC
TRBV10-3	TRBJ1-1	-	-	CAISESGSPPGGAFF	TGTGCCATCAGTGAGTCTGGGAGCCCGCCGGGGGGAGCTTTCTTT
TRBV7-3	TRBJ2-1	few	-	CASSPGGANPDTQFF	TGTGCCAGCAGCCCGGGCGGGGCAAATCCAGATACGCAGTTCTTC
TRBV12-3/TRBV12-4	TRBJ2-3	-	-	CASSLLAYTDTQYF	TGTGCCAGCAGTTTATTGGCTTACACAGATACGCAGTATTTT
TRBV5-1	TRBJ2-3	many	-	CASSLWGLADTQYF	TGCGCCAGCAGCTTGTGGGGGTTGGCAGATACGCAGTATTTT
TRBV7-2	TRBJ2-7	many	TRBD2	CASQSGRRPYEQYF	TGTGCCAGCCAGAGCGGGAGAAGACCCTACGAGCAGTACTTC
TRBV4-3	TRBJ1-1	few	-	CASSQGGARTEAFF	TGCGCCAGCAGCCAAGGGGGTGCGAGGACTGAAGCTTTCTTT
TRBV29-1	TRBJ1-1	-	TRBD1	CSGGGGREAFF	TGCAGCGGTGGAGGGGGCAGGGAAGCTTTCTTT
TRBV5-4	TRBJ2-7	many	-	CASSYWGQGYEQYF	TGTGCCAGCAGTTATTGGGGGCAGGGCTACGAGCAGTACTTC
TRBV6-1	TRBJ2-7	-	-	CASSEGVYEQYF	TGTGCCAGCAGTGAGGGGGTCTACGAGCAGTACTTC
TRBV7-9	TRBJ1-1	many	TRBD1	CASSPNRGPRTEAFF	TGTGCCAGCAGCCCAAACAGGGGGCCGAGAACTGAAGCTTTCTTT
TRBV12-3/TRBV12-4	TRBJ1-6	-	-	CASSFNRGRGPLHF	TGTGCCAGCAGCTTTAACCGGGGTAGAGGGCCCCTCCACTTT
TRBV7-2	TRBJ2-1	many	-	CASSLRHYPGNEQFF	TGTGCCAGCAGCTTGAGGCACTATCCGGGCAATGAGCAGTTCTTC
TRBV20-1	TRBJ2-5	-	-	CSAREYLWGETQYF	TGCAGTGCTAGAGAGTATCTGTGGGGGGAGACCCAGTACTTC
TRBV2	TRBJ2-2	once	-	CASSEDRAGELFF	TGTGCCAGCAGTGAAGACAGGGCCGGGGAGCTGTTTTTT
TRBV20-1	TRBJ2-7	many	TRBD1	CSARDQGGVYEQYF	TGCAGTGCTAGAGACCAAGGGGGCGTCTACGAGCAGTACTTC
TRBV7-2	TRBJ2-1	-	-	CASSRGPGYNEQFF	TGTGCCAGCTCGCGGGGGCCTGGGTACAATGAGCAGTTCTTC
TRBV13	TRBJ2-5	many	-	CASSSTVSGETQYF	TGTGCCAGCAGCTCGACCGTATCAGGAGAGACCCAGTACTTC
TRBV9	TRBJ2-1	many	-	CASSVGYYNEQFF	TGTGCCAGCAGCGTTGGCTACTACAATGAGCAGTTCTTC
TRBV10-3	TRBJ2-1	-	-	CATSDSMKFNEQFF	TGTGCCACCAGTGATTCCATGAAGTTCAATGAGCAGTTCTTC
TRBV12-3/TRBV12-4	TRBJ1-6	many	TRBD1	CASSTGGSYNSPLHF	TGTGCCAGCAGCACAGGGGGCTCCTATAATTCACCCCTCCACTTT
TRBV12-3/TRBV12-4	TRBJ2-2	-	TRBD1	CASSFSSRHPDGQGNTGELFF	TGTGCCAGCAGTTTTTCTTCACGACACCCCGACGGACAGGGAAACACCGGGGAGCTGTTTTTT
TRBV25-1	TRBJ1-5	-	-	CASGTASSNQPQHF	TGTGCCAGCGGGACGGCTTCTAGCAATCAGCCCCAGCATTTT
TRBV6-7	TRBJ2-7	many	TRBD2	CASSSYPGGTSYSYEQYF	TGTGCCAGCAGTTCTTATCCGGGGGGGACATCCTACTCCTACGAGCAGTACTTC
TRBV5-6	TRBJ2-1	-	-	CASSWDRDLKALEQFF	TGTGCCAGCAGCTGGGACCGGGACCTAAAAGCGCTTGAGCAGTTCTTC
TRBV20-1	TRBJ2-7	-	-	CSARDSRESPVEQYF	TGCAGTGCTAGAGATTCCCGGGAGTCCCCAGTTGAGCAGTACTTC
TRBV7-9	TRBJ2-2	many	-	CASSLSSEVLFF	TGTGCCAGCAGCTTGAGCTCCGAGGTACTGTTTTTT
TRBV24-1	TRBJ1-2	-	TRBD1	CATSAVTGVGGYTF	TGTGCCACCAGTGCCGTGACAGGGGTCGGGGGCTACACCTTC